Listed below are T cell receptor beta chains from one sample, sequenced in a study of tumor-infiltrating lymphocytes in primary liver carcinoma. TCRdb reprocessed the multiplex PCR reads with MiXCR, giving one entry per CDR3 protein. The profile covers roughly 120,000 distinct CDR3 sequences, with around 62% appearing a single time and 9.3% taken by the ten largest. What was sequenced was liver tumor tissue from sampling region 1. The receptors originated from a woman aged 55-75 years with primary liver carcinoma and hepatitis B virus infection. Each CDR3 is given with its conserved first and last residue. The order of the fields is clone size, CDR3 length, J gene, V gene, D gene, CDR3 DNA, CDR3 protein. D genes are given only for firm matches. Clone size is not always given. Where it is, it says once, few, many or a class for expanded clones.

abundance: -
len: 15
j_gene: TRBJ2-2
v_gene: TRBV11-2
d_gene: -
CDR3nt: TGTGCCAGCAGCCACGGGGTTAGTGGTACCGGGGAGTTGTTTTTT
CDR3aa: CASSHGVSGTGELFF

abundance: -
len: 11
j_gene: TRBJ2-7
v_gene: TRBV29-1
d_gene: -
CDR3nt: TGCAGCGCCTTCTCAGGGTATGAGCAGTACTTC
CDR3aa: CSAFSGYEQYF

abundance: -
len: 15
j_gene: TRBJ2-5
v_gene: TRBV6-5
d_gene: TRBD2
CDR3nt: TGTGCCAGCAGTTTTAGCGGGAGGACCGCTGAGACCCAATACTTC
CDR3aa: CASSFSGRTAETQYF

abundance: once
len: 13
j_gene: TRBJ1-1
v_gene: TRBV11-2
d_gene: -
CDR3nt: TGTGCCAGCAGCCTACCCTCGAACACTGAAGCGTTCTTT
CDR3aa: CASSLPSNTEAFF

abundance: many
len: 16
j_gene: TRBJ1-1
v_gene: TRBV6-5
d_gene: TRBD1
CDR3nt: TGTGCCAGCAGTCCCAACAGGGGCGGCCTCGGCACTGAAGCTTTCTTT
CDR3aa: CASSPNRGGLGTEAFF

abundance: many
len: 17
j_gene: TRBJ2-1
v_gene: TRBV4-1
d_gene: TRBD2
CDR3nt: TGCGCCAGCAGCCAAGATAGCGCTAGCGGCCTCCTCGCTGAGCAGTTCTTC
CDR3aa: CASSQDSASGLLAEQFF

abundance: -
len: 16
j_gene: TRBJ2-1
v_gene: TRBV11-2
d_gene: -
CDR3nt: -
CDR3aa: CVSSLEIVYSCNEQFF

abundance: few
len: 11
j_gene: TRBJ2-1
v_gene: TRBV28
d_gene: -
CDR3nt: TGTGCCAGCAGTTTGCCAGATGAGCAGTTCTTC
CDR3aa: CASSLPDEQFF

abundance: -
len: 15
j_gene: TRBJ2-7
v_gene: TRBV11-3
d_gene: -
CDR3nt: TGTGCCAGCAGCTTAGACCGGGATAGAGCCTACGTGCAGTACTTC
CDR3aa: CASSLDRDRAYVQYF

abundance: -
len: 14
j_gene: TRBJ2-1
v_gene: TRBV5-1
d_gene: -
CDR3nt: TGCGCCAGCAGCCCTGAAAGGGGTTCGGATGAGCAGCTCTTC
CDR3aa: CASSPERGSDEQLF

abundance: -
len: 16
j_gene: TRBJ2-5
v_gene: TRBV11-2
d_gene: TRBD2
CDR3nt: TGCGCCAGCAGCTTATTTGGGAGGCGGGAGCCGGAGACCCAGCACTTC
CDR3aa: CASSLFGRREPETQHF

abundance: few
len: 15
j_gene: TRBJ1-1
v_gene: TRBV7-9
d_gene: -
CDR3nt: TGTGCCAGCAGCGCTAGGGAACGGAAGAACACTGAAGCTTTCTTT
CDR3aa: CASSARERKNTEAFF

abundance: -
len: 14
j_gene: TRBJ2-3
v_gene: TRBV11-3
d_gene: TRBD2
CDR3nt: TGTGCCGGCAACTTCAGGACTAGGACAGATACGCAGTATTTT
CDR3aa: CAGNFRTRTDTQYF

abundance: -
len: 14
j_gene: TRBJ2-3
v_gene: TRBV7-9
d_gene: -
CDR3nt: TGTGCCAGCAGCGGGACGTCCAGCACAGATATGCAGTATTTT
CDR3aa: CASSGTSSTDMQYF

abundance: -
len: 14
j_gene: TRBJ1-3
v_gene: TRBV12-5
d_gene: -
CDR3nt: TGTGCTAGTGGTTCCCAGGGCACTGGAAACACCATATATTTT
CDR3aa: CASGSQGTGNTIYF

abundance: -
len: 13
j_gene: TRBJ1-1
v_gene: TRBV18
d_gene: -
CDR3nt: TGTGCCGCCCGAGGAGACAGGAACACTGAAGCTTTCTTT
CDR3aa: CAARGDRNTEAFF

abundance: many
len: 12
j_gene: TRBJ1-4
v_gene: TRBV6-6
d_gene: -
CDR3nt: TGTGCCAGCAGTTACTCGGGCGGAAAACTGTTTTTT
CDR3aa: CASSYSGGKLFF